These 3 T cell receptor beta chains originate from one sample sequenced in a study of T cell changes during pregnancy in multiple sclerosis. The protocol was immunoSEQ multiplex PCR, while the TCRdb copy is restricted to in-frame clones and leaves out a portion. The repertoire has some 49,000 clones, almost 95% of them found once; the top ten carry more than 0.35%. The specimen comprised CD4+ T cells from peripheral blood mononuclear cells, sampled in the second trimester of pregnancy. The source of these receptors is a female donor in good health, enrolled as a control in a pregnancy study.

CDR3 sequence (DNA): TGCGCCAGCAGCTTGGGCCACTTAGCGGACCTCAAAAACATTCAGTACTTC. It codes for CASSLGHLADLKNIQYF. The rearrangement joins TRBV5-1 to TRBJ2-4; D possibly corresponds to TRBD2 (6 bases). CDR1 and CDR2 (germline): SGHRS, YFSETQ. The CDR3 spans 17 residues. V was trimmed by 0 bases and J by 3 bases, leaving 16 bases between them. The whole variable domain, remainder taken from reference TRBV5-1 and TRBJ2-4, is KAGVTQTPRYLIKTRGQQVTLSCSPISGHRSVSWYQQTPGQGLQFLFEYFSETQRNKGNFPGRFSGRQFSNSRSEMNVSTLELGDSALYLCASSLGHLADLKNIQYFGAGTRLSVL.

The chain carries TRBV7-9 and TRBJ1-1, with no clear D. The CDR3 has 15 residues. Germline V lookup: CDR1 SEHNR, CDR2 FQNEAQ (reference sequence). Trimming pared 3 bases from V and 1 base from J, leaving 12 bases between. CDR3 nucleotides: TGTGCCAGCAGCTTGAATTCAGAACCGAACACTGAAGCTTTCTTT. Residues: CASSLNSEPNTEAFF. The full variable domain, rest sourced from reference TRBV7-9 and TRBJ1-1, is DTGVSQNPRHKITKRGQNVTFRCDPISEHNRLYWYRQTLGQGPEFLTYFQNEAQLEKSRLLSDRFSAERPKGSFSTLEIQRTEQGDSAMYLCASSLNSEPNTEAFFGQGTRLTVV.

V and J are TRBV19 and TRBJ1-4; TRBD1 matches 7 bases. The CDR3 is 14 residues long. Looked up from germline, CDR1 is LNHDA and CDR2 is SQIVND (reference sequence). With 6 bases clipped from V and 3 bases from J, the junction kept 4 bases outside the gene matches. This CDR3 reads CASSTGQSNEKLFF. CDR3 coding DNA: TGTGCCAGTAGCACGGGACAGTCTAATGAAAAACTGTTTTTT.